These 25 T cell receptor beta chains came from one sample sequenced in a study of T cell changes during pregnancy in multiple sclerosis (dated 2019 in TCRdb). Libraries were constructed by the immunoSEQ multiplex PCR assay. In its TCRdb copy, this immuneACCESS table keeps in-frame sequences only and misses some clones. Where compared with another copy, unresolved V genes explain less than half of these, and the others have no known cause. In this sample the table shows 40,000 to 45,000 clones, approximately 91% of which occur a single time. The ten biggest clones cover roughly 0.75% of the sample. Sequences were derived from CD4+ T cells from peripheral blood mononuclear cells, sampled before pregnancy. The receptors here all came from a female donor with multiple sclerosis, enrolled in a pregnancy study.

The chain carries TRBV21-1 and TRBJ2-1; TRBD1 is the table's D call, not checked against the DNA. TRBV21-1 is shown as a pseudogene. The CDR3 covers 16 residues. The CDR3 bases are TGTGCCAGCAGCCCGTACAGGGGCCATCCCTACAATGAGCAGTTCTTC. Its protein is CASSPYRGHPYNEQFF.

The V and J genes are TRBV27 and TRBJ1-1; the match to TRBD1 covers 7 bases. The V segment lost 3 bases and the J segment 2 bases; nucleotides outside the gene matches: 3. CDR3 size: 14 residues. Germline V lookup: CDR1 MNHEY, CDR2 SMNVEV (reference sequence). The CDR3 coding sequence is TGTGCCAGCAGTTTCAGGGGGTCCAACACTGAAGCTTTCTTT. Protein: CASSFRGSNTEAFF.

This clone appeared a few times. The CDR3 sequence: CASSHATGAVGSNTEAFF. CDR3 in DNA: TGTGCCAGCAGCCACGCAACAGGGGCAGTTGGGAGCAACACTGAAGCTTTCTTT. J is TRBJ1-1 and V is TRBV11-2; 7 bases map to TRBD1. Germline CDR1 reads SGHAT; CDR2 reads FQNNGV. The CDR3 has 18 amino acids. J was trimmed by 2 bases and V by 5 bases; bases with no gene match: 17.

This clone has just a few counts. The chain carries TRBV6-6 and TRBJ1-6; 7 nucleotides align to TRBD1. This CDR3 spans 15 amino acids. Germline lookup yields CDR1 MNHNY and CDR2 SVGAGI (reference sequence). Trimming at V came to 0 bases and at J to 14 bases, leaving 10 bases not matched to a gene. DNA for the CDR3: TGTGCCAGCAGTTACTCGATCAGGGGGGTGGGGGCCCTCCACTTT. Amino acid sequence: CASSYSIRGVGALHF.

The chain is built from TRBV7-3 and TRBJ1-1; TRBD1 agrees at 7 bases. In germline, CDR1 is SGHTA, CDR2 FQGTGA. The CDR3 is made up of 14 amino acids. V gave up 5 bases and J gave up 1 base; unmatched junction bases: 4. CDR3 sequence: CASSPWDRNTEAFF. The CDR3 DNA reads TGTGCCAGCAGCCCCTGGGACAGGAACACTGAAGCTTTCTTT.

V is TRBV6-5 and J is TRBJ1-2; weak D call: TRBD1 (6 bases). Germline CDR1 reads MNHEY; CDR2 reads SVGAGI. V gave up 2 bases and J gave up 3 bases, with 10 bases separating them. The CDR3 length is 14 residues. CDR3 protein: CASSYGTGHYGYTF. The CDR3, as DNA: TGTGCCAGCAGTTACGGAACAGGGCACTATGGCTACACCTTC.

This chain connects TRBV7-8 to TRBJ2-5, with a possible D match to TRBD2 (6 bases). In germline, CDR1 is SGHVS, CDR2 FQNEAQ. Trimming left V 3 bases short and J 8 bases short, with 16 bases between. The CDR3 length is 14 residues. CDR3 DNA: TGTGCCAGCAGCTTTAGAACCGGGACTCTCACCCAGTACTTC. This sequence encodes CASSFRTGTLTQYF.

On this clone: The sample contains more than one DNA sequence encoding this CDR3. The chain combines TRBV7-3 with TRBJ1-1; 8 bases line up with TRBD1. This CDR3 contains 13 residues. Germline V gene sequence: CDR1 SGHTA, CDR2 FQGTGA. Trimming at V came to 5 bases and at J to 5 bases, leaving 4 bases not matched to a gene. The CDR3: CASSLTGVTEAFF. In nucleotides, the CDR3 is TGTGCCAGCAGCCTGACAGGGGTGACTGAAGCTTTCTTT.

The CDR3 DNA reads TGCGCCAGCAGCTTTATTACGGGTTCGAACACTGAAGCTTTCTTT. Amino acid sequence: CASSFITGSNTEAFF. V usage is TRBV5-1 and J usage is TRBJ1-1; the D is unclear. From germline, CDR1 is SGHRS and CDR2 YFSETQ. The CDR3 is 15 residues long. V was pared by 2 bases and J by 1 base, with 12 bases between.

This rearrangement joins TRBV19 to TRBJ1-1, with D maybe TRBD1 (6 bases). V was clipped by 5 bases and J by 0 bases, with 19 bases between them. In germline, CDR1 is LNHDA, CDR2 SQIVND (reference sequence). The CDR3 has 17 residues. DNA of the CDR3: TGTGCCAGTAGTCACCCACAGGGTGCCAGCATGAACACTGAAGCTTTCTTT. Amino acid sequence: CASSHPQGASMNTEAFF.

The chain employs TRBV30 and TRBJ2-2, with D unclear. CDR3 size: 12 residues. Per germline, CDR1 GTSNPN and CDR2 SVGIG (reference sequence). V was clipped by 3 bases and J by 9 bases, with 11 bases between them. CDR3 region: CAWSPPERELFF. The CDR3 nucleotides read TGTGCCTGGAGCCCCCCAGAAAGGGAGCTGTTTTTT.

This chain joins TRBV7-2 and TRBJ2-4, with D tentatively TRBD2 (5 bases). V was pared by 4 bases and J by 8 bases, with 6 bases between. Germline CDR1 and CDR2: SGHTA and FQGNSA. CDR3 length: 11 residues. The CDR3 DNA is TGTGCCAGCAGCTCGGGGTACATTCAGTACTTC. This codes for CASSSGYIQYF.

V is TRBV11-1 and J is TRBJ1-2, with D maybe TRBD1 (6 bases). V lost 4 bases to trimming and J lost 7 bases, with 13 bases between them. The CDR3 extends over 13 amino acids. Germline CDR1 is SGHAT and CDR2 is FQDESV (reference sequence). The CDR3: CASSYYRAAGYTF. The CDR3 nucleotides read TGTGCCAGCAGCTATTACAGGGCGGCTGGCTACACCTTC. The full variable domain, in which reference TRBV11-1 and TRBJ1-2 provide the parts outside the CDR3, is EAEVAQSPRYKITEKSQAVAFWCDPISGHATLYWYRQILGQGPELLVQFQDESVVDDSQLPKDRFSAERLKGVDSTLKIQPAELGDSAMYLCASSYYRAAGYTFGSGTRLTVV.

The gene calls are TRBV7-8 and TRBJ2-1; 9 positions agree with TRBD2. The germline CDR1 and CDR2 sequences are SGHVS and FQNEAQ. Trimming removed 5 bases from V and 8 bases from J; junction bases left unmatched: 10. CDR3 length: 15 residues. This CDR3 reads CASSDPGLASDEQFF. The CDR3 DNA sequence: TGTGCCAGCAGCGATCCGGGACTAGCTAGCGATGAGCAGTTCTTC.

This CDR3 reads CASSYSMSFNQPQHF. Written as DNA, the CDR3 is TGTGCCAGCAGTTACTCGATGAGTTTCAATCAGCCCCAGCATTTT. The rearrangement links TRBV6-5 to TRBJ1-5; no definite D call. Germline V gives CDR1 MNHEY, CDR2 SVGAGI. Trimming took 0 bases from V and 3 from J, leaving 9 bases between them. The CDR3 runs to 15 residues.

The gene calls are TRBV5-1 and TRBJ2-5, with D possibly matching TRBD2 (6 bases). CDR3 length equals 15 residues. V shed 0 bases and J shed 4 bases, with 13 bases lying between them. From germline, CDR1 is SGHRS and CDR2 YFSETQ. This CDR3 is CASSLAGLEGETQYF. CDR3 DNA sequence: TGCGCCAGCAGCTTGGCCGGCCTGGAGGGAGAGACCCAGTACTTC.

The genes are TRBV10-3 and TRBJ2-4, with a possible D match to TRBD1 (6 bases). The CDR3 is 15 residues long. Germline lookup yields CDR1 ENHRY and CDR2 SYGVKD. Trimming stripped 4 bases from V and 8 bases from J, with 18 bases between. The DNA of the CDR3 is TGTGCCATCAGTGCAACCGGGACAAAAGTAGACATTCAGTACTTC. It is translated as CAISATGTKVDIQYF.

The genes are TRBV18 and TRBJ2-7, with D perhaps matching TRBD1 (6 bases). The CDR3 loop spans 13 amino acids. V lost 5 bases, J lost 6 bases, and 14 bases lay in between. Per the germline V gene, CDR1 is KGHSH and CDR2 is LQKENI. The CDR3 DNA reads TGTGCCAGCTCATACGACAGGCTTGGCGAGCAGTACTTC. This sequence encodes CASSYDRLGEQYF.

The chain recombines TRBV12-5 with TRBJ2-7; D may be TRBD2 (5 bases). Germline V gene lookup returns CDR1 LGHNT and CDR2 FRNRAP. Trimming took 0 bases from V and 2 from J, leaving 14 bases between them. CDR3 length: 16 amino acids. CDR3 region: CASGLVLGSVTYEQYF. DNA of the CDR3: TGTGCTAGTGGTTTGGTACTGGGTAGCGTGACCTACGAGCAGTACTTC.

The V call is TRBV6-5, the J call TRBJ2-5, with TRBD2 as a possible D gene (6 bases). CDR1 and CDR2 (germline): MNHEY, SVGAGI. V lost 1 base to trimming and J lost 4 bases, with 16 bases between them. This CDR3 is 16 amino acids long. The CDR3 protein is CASSYWAGKIVETQYF. CDR3 nucleotides: TGTGCCAGCAGTTACTGGGCGGGAAAGATAGTAGAGACCCAGTACTTC.

J is TRBJ2-1 and V is TRBV5-1, with 11 bases fitting TRBD2. Germline-derived CDR1 and CDR2 are SGHRS and YFSETQ. CDR3 length: 16 residues. J lost 7 bases, V lost 0 bases, and 6 bases had no gene match. This chain's CDR3 is CASSLGGRTSGNEQFF. The CDR3, as DNA: TGCGCCAGCAGCTTGGGCGGGAGGACTAGCGGGAATGAGCAGTTCTTC.

This clone appeared once. The genes are TRBV7-3 and TRBJ2-6, with D tentatively TRBD2 (6 bases). This CDR3 has 16 amino acids. The V gene lost 1 base and the J gene lost 0 bases, with 7 bases spanning the gap. Germline CDR1 is SGHTA and CDR2 is FQGTGA. The CDR3 here is CASSLMGGSGANVLTF. CDR3 coding DNA: TGTGCCAGCAGCTTAATGGGGGGCTCTGGGGCCAACGTCCTGACTTTC. The complete variable domain, with remaining parts taken from reference TRBV7-3 and TRBJ2-6, reads GAGVSQTPSNKVTEKGKYVELRCDPISGHTALYWYRQSLGQGPEFLIYFQGTGAADDSGLPNDRFFAVRPEGSVSTLKIQRTERGDSAVYLCASSLMGGSGANVLTFGAGSRLTVL.

The rearrangement links TRBV5-1 to TRBJ2-3; 8 bases are a match to TRBD1. The V segment lost 0 bases and the J segment 1 base; nucleotides outside the gene matches: 4. The CDR3 is 16 amino acids. In germline, CDR1 is SGHRS, CDR2 YFSETQ. CDR3 nucleotides: TGCGCCAGCAGCTTGGCCCCGGGACAGGGCACAGATACGCAGTATTTT. Its translation: CASSLAPGQGTDTQYF. The full variable domain, completed using reference TRBV5-1 and TRBJ2-3, is KAGVTQTPRYLIKTRGQQVTLSCSPISGHRSVSWYQQTPGQGLQFLFEYFSETQRNKGNFPGRFSGRQFSNSRSEMNVSTLELGDSALYLCASSLAPGQGTDTQYFGPGTRLTVL.

A single count supports this clone. The chain couples TRBV7-3 to TRBJ1-2; TRBD1 might be the D (5 bases). The CDR3 runs 12 residues. Germline loops: CDR1 SGHTA, CDR2 FQGTGA. The V gene lost 4 bases and the J gene lost 8 bases, with 11 bases spanning the gap. This chain's CDR3 is CASSSDNGGYTF. CDR3 nucleotide sequence: TGTGCCAGCAGCTCGGACAATGGGGGCTACACCTTC.

The chain uses TRBV7-2 and TRBJ1-1; 7 nucleotides align to TRBD1. Germline CDR1 reads SGHTA; CDR2 reads FQGNSA. The junction had 12 bases not matched to a gene; V was cut back by 4 bases and J by 1 base. The CDR3 loop spans 17 amino acids. The CDR3 spells CASSSITGQATNTEAFF. CDR3 nucleotide sequence: TGTGCCAGCAGCTCCATAACAGGACAGGCCACGAACACTGAAGCTTTCTTT.